This TCR beta chain was sequenced during a study of regulatory T cells in long-lasting Graves disease. TCR beta libraries were built with iRepertoire HTBI primers and Arm-PCR of CDR3 regions. From the multiplex PCR reads, TCRdb called clonotypes with MiXCR, one entry per CDR3 protein. The sample lists hundreds of thousands of distinct CDR3 sequences; approximately 15% were seen once. This clonotype was observed a handful of times. As to time point: newly diagnosed GD, antithyroid drugs for less than 3 months. From PBMCs, RNA was extracted and then used to make the TCR library. V lost 0 bases and J 3 bases, leaving 5 bases between the germline ends. Germline CDR1 reads MGHRA; CDR2 reads YSYEKL. The CDR3 is made up of 13 amino acids. The data also belong to a second study, concerning T cells in Graves' hyperthyroidism and ophthalmopathy.

This chain joins TRBV4-1 and TRBJ1-2; D call uncertain. Sequenced material: peripheral blood mononuclear cells (PBMCs), taken at new diagnosis, from a patient treated with antithyroid drugs. This TCR came from a woman aged 30 to 39 with Graves disease. The CDR3 DNA reads TGCGCCAGCAGCCAAGAGAAGTACTATGGCTACACCTTC. It yields the protein CASSQEKYYGYTF.